Listed below are T cell receptor beta chains from one sample, sequenced in a study of T cells in Graves' hyperthyroidism and ophthalmopathy. TCRdb redid the calling of the multiplex PCR reads with MiXCR, one entry per CDR3 protein. The sample has a few hundred thousand distinct CDR3 sequences, roughly 15% seen once. Sequences were obtained from blood. These receptors all come from a woman aged 25 to 45 with Graves' ophthalmopathy. The CDR3 runs from the conserved cysteine through the conserved F or W. The order of the fields is D gene, J gene, V gene, clone size, CDR3 DNA, CDR3 protein. A D gene is named only where the DNA matches it firmly. Clone size is stated in some rows and not others, as once, few, many or a class when expanded.

d_call: NA; j_call: TRBJ2-6; v_call: TRBV6-5; clone_size: many; cdr3_nt: TGTGCCAGCAGTTACGGGCCTAGTCGTGGAACTGGGGCCAACGTCCTGACTTTC; cdr3_aa: CASSYGPSRGTGANVLTF
d_call: TRBD2; j_call: TRBJ2-1; v_call: TRBV12-5; clone_size: many; cdr3_nt: TGTGCTAGTGGTAACGGACTAGCGGGGGGTCGGGAGCAGTTCTTC; cdr3_aa: CASGNGLAGGREQFF
d_call: NA; j_call: TRBJ1-5; v_call: TRBV4-1; clone_size: NA; cdr3_nt: TGCGCCAGCAGCCAAGATCTTCAGAGGGGGGGTCAACAGCCCCAGCATTTT; cdr3_aa: CASSQDLQRGGQQPQHF
d_call: NA; j_call: TRBJ2-5; v_call: TRBV19; clone_size: NA; cdr3_nt: TGTGCCAGTAGTATGAATACCGAGACCCAGTACTTC; cdr3_aa: CASSMNTETQYF
d_call: TRBD2; j_call: TRBJ2-1; v_call: TRBV7-9; clone_size: many; cdr3_nt: TGTGCCAGCAGCAGCTTCGGGACTAGAGAGGACAATGAGCAGTTCTTC; cdr3_aa: CASSSFGTREDNEQFF
d_call: TRBD1; j_call: TRBJ1-2; v_call: TRBV9; clone_size: NA; cdr3_nt: TGTGCCAGTACCCGACAGGGCTCTGGCTACACCTTC; cdr3_aa: CASTRQGSGYTF
d_call: NA; j_call: TRBJ2-3; v_call: TRBV6-6; clone_size: few; cdr3_nt: TGTGCCAGCAGTTACGGGCCGTTTTCACGAGATACGCAGTATTTT; cdr3_aa: CASSYGPFSRDTQYF
d_call: NA; j_call: TRBJ2-3; v_call: TRBV7-3; clone_size: many; cdr3_nt: TGTGCCAGCAGCTTTGGAGCCATGCGGACCCGCACAGATACGCAGTATTTT; cdr3_aa: CASSFGAMRTRTDTQYF
d_call: NA; j_call: TRBJ2-5; v_call: TRBV2; clone_size: many; cdr3_nt: TGTGCCAGCAGTGAAGATTGGGGGCAAGAGACCCAGTACTTC; cdr3_aa: CASSEDWGQETQYF
d_call: TRBD1; j_call: TRBJ1-2; v_call: TRBV7-2; clone_size: NA; cdr3_nt: TGTGCCAGCAACCCCGGGACAGCCTATGGCTACACCTTC; cdr3_aa: CASNPGTAYGYTF
d_call: NA; j_call: TRBJ1-2; v_call: TRBV9; clone_size: many; cdr3_nt: TGTGCCAGCAGCGTAGGGGAGAACTATGGCTACACCTTC; cdr3_aa: CASSVGENYGYTF
d_call: NA; j_call: TRBJ2-2; v_call: TRBV30; clone_size: many; cdr3_nt: TGTGCCTCGACGGTGGTTGGGGAGCTGTTTTTT; cdr3_aa: CASTVVGELFF
d_call: TRBD1; j_call: TRBJ2-2; v_call: TRBV5-6; clone_size: NA; cdr3_nt: TGTGCCAGCAGCAGCTCCGGGACAGCCCGACAGGAGCTGTTTTTT; cdr3_aa: CASSSSGTARQELFF
d_call: NA; j_call: TRBJ2-2; v_call: TRBV7-9; clone_size: NA; cdr3_nt: TGTGCCAGCAGCTCACTAGTTCTAACTGCCGGGGAGCTGTTTTTT; cdr3_aa: CASSSLVLTAGELFF
d_call: NA; j_call: TRBJ2-7; v_call: TRBV7-9; clone_size: few; cdr3_nt: TGTGCCAGCAGCTTAGTCGGCGGAACCAGCTACGAGCAGTACTTC; cdr3_aa: CASSLVGGTSYEQYF
d_call: NA; j_call: TRBJ2-3; v_call: TRBV12-3/TRBV12-4; clone_size: NA; cdr3_nt: TGTGCCAGCAGTGCTTTAGACCTACAGGGTGCCCCAACCTTTAGATTTGCAGATACGCAGTATTTT; cdr3_aa: CASSALDLQGAPTFRFADTQYF
d_call: NA; j_call: TRBJ1-5; v_call: TRBV9; clone_size: few; cdr3_nt: TGTGCCAGCAGCGTATCCGGGGCGAACAATCAGCCCCAGCATTTT; cdr3_aa: CASSVSGANNQPQHF
d_call: NA; j_call: TRBJ1-1; v_call: TRBV27; clone_size: many; cdr3_nt: TGTGCCAGCAGTTCCCGCCCGGGGGGCGCGACTGAAGCTTTCTTT; cdr3_aa: CASSSRPGGATEAFF
d_call: TRBD1; j_call: TRBJ1-3; v_call: TRBV7-9; clone_size: many; cdr3_nt: TGTGCCAGCAGCCCGACCGGGACAGCCCTCTCTGGAAACACCATATATTTT; cdr3_aa: CASSPTGTALSGNTIYF
d_call: NA; j_call: TRBJ1-3; v_call: TRBV3-1; clone_size: many; cdr3_nt: TGTGCCAGCAGCTCACCCCAAAGCTCTGGAAACACCATATATTTT; cdr3_aa: CASSSPQSSGNTIYF
d_call: NA; j_call: TRBJ1-5; v_call: TRBV12-3/TRBV12-4; clone_size: many; cdr3_nt: TGTGCCAGCATCGACGGTCCCAATCAGCCCCAGCATTTT; cdr3_aa: CASIDGPNQPQHF
d_call: NA; j_call: TRBJ1-1; v_call: TRBV11-2; clone_size: many; cdr3_nt: TGTGCCAGCAGCCAGTTTATGAGAACTGAAGCTTTCTTT; cdr3_aa: CASSQFMRTEAFF
d_call: TRBD1; j_call: TRBJ1-1; v_call: TRBV20-1; clone_size: many; cdr3_nt: TGCAGTGCTAGAAGGGGGCCTCCTCACACTGAAGCTTTCTTT; cdr3_aa: CSARRGPPHTEAFF
d_call: NA; j_call: TRBJ2-7; v_call: TRBV18; clone_size: many; cdr3_nt: TGTGCCAGCTCAATGGGGCAAAACCCCTACGAGCAGTACTTC; cdr3_aa: CASSMGQNPYEQYF
d_call: TRBD1; j_call: TRBJ1-2; v_call: TRBV9; clone_size: few; cdr3_nt: TGTGCCAGCAGCGAGCGGGACAGGATGGATGGCTACACCTTC; cdr3_aa: CASSERDRMDGYTF
d_call: TRBD2; j_call: TRBJ2-3; v_call: TRBV20-1; clone_size: many; cdr3_nt: TGCAGTGCCCCGGGACTAGGAGTAGATACGCAGTATTTT; cdr3_aa: CSAPGLGVDTQYF
d_call: NA; j_call: TRBJ1-2; v_call: TRBV10-2; clone_size: many; cdr3_nt: TGCGCCAGCAGTGAGTCGCGTCTAAACTGGGGCTACACCTTC; cdr3_aa: CASSESRLNWGYTF
d_call: NA; j_call: TRBJ1-1; v_call: TRBV6-2/TRBV6-3; clone_size: few; cdr3_nt: TGTGCCAGCAGCCATATAAGGCAGGGGAATGAAGCTTTCTTT; cdr3_aa: CASSHIRQGNEAFF
d_call: TRBD1; j_call: TRBJ2-2; v_call: TRBV6-1; clone_size: NA; cdr3_nt: TGTGCCAGCAGTGAGGGGACAGGGGCGGGGGAGCTGTTTTTT; cdr3_aa: CASSEGTGAGELFF
d_call: TRBD2; j_call: TRBJ2-1; v_call: TRBV5-1; clone_size: many; cdr3_nt: TGCGCCAGCACAGCACTAGCGGGGGTTGAGCAGTTCTTC; cdr3_aa: CASTALAGVEQFF
d_call: NA; j_call: TRBJ1-2; v_call: TRBV7-9; clone_size: many; cdr3_nt: TGTGCCAGCAGCTTACCTCCGGGGAAGAGTGGCTACACCTTC; cdr3_aa: CASSLPPGKSGYTF
d_call: NA; j_call: TRBJ1-1; v_call: TRBV6-1; clone_size: many; cdr3_nt: TGTGCCACCAAAACAGGCCTTGGGACTGAAGCTTTCTTT; cdr3_aa: CATKTGLGTEAFF
d_call: NA; j_call: TRBJ1-6; v_call: TRBV12-3/TRBV12-4; clone_size: many; cdr3_nt: TGTGCCAGCAGTATTTCCTATAATTCACCCCTCCACTTT; cdr3_aa: CASSISYNSPLHF
d_call: TRBD1; j_call: TRBJ2-7; v_call: TRBV15; clone_size: many; cdr3_nt: TGTGCCACCAGCAGAGAGCGAGGGGGCATGTCCTACGAGCAGTACTTC; cdr3_aa: CATSRERGGMSYEQYF
d_call: TRBD1; j_call: TRBJ2-7; v_call: TRBV27; clone_size: many; cdr3_nt: TGTGCCAGCAGTGTCGGGACAGGGCCCTACGAGCAGTACTTC; cdr3_aa: CASSVGTGPYEQYF
d_call: NA; j_call: TRBJ1-2; v_call: TRBV18; clone_size: many; cdr3_nt: TGTGCCAGCTCACCACCGGTGAACAGGATGGGCTATGGCTACACCTTC; cdr3_aa: CASSPPVNRMGYGYTF
d_call: NA; j_call: TRBJ1-1; v_call: TRBV7-2; clone_size: many; cdr3_nt: TGTGCCACTGGAACGATGAACACTGAAGCTTTCTTT; cdr3_aa: CATGTMNTEAFF
d_call: NA; j_call: TRBJ2-5; v_call: TRBV7-3; clone_size: many; cdr3_nt: TGTGCCAGCAGCTTAGTAGGGGGACATCCTCAAGAGACCCAGTACTTC; cdr3_aa: CASSLVGGHPQETQYF
d_call: NA; j_call: TRBJ2-2; v_call: TRBV5-1; clone_size: many; cdr3_nt: TGCGCCAGCATGTACACCGGGGAGCTGTTTTTT; cdr3_aa: CASMYTGELFF
d_call: NA; j_call: TRBJ2-7; v_call: TRBV5-1; clone_size: many; cdr3_nt: TGCGCCAGCAGAGGGGACTGGGAGCAGTACTTC; cdr3_aa: CASRGDWEQYF
d_call: TRBD1; j_call: TRBJ2-7; v_call: TRBV4-2; clone_size: NA; cdr3_nt: TGTGCCAGCAGCCACGACCCGACGACGGGACAGCTACCCTACGAGCAGTACTTC; cdr3_aa: CASSHDPTTGQLPYEQYF
d_call: NA; j_call: TRBJ1-5; v_call: TRBV7-2; clone_size: many; cdr3_nt: TGTGCCAGCAGCTTAGGGGATTGGGGAGTAGGCAATCAGCCCCAGCATTTT; cdr3_aa: CASSLGDWGVGNQPQHF
d_call: NA; j_call: TRBJ1-5; v_call: TRBV2; clone_size: many; cdr3_nt: TGTGCCAGCAGATGGACAGATAGCAATCAGCCCCAGCATTTT; cdr3_aa: CASRWTDSNQPQHF
d_call: NA; j_call: TRBJ2-2; v_call: TRBV19; clone_size: NA; cdr3_nt: TGTGCCAGCCGGCTACAGGGGAACACCGGGGAGCTGTTTTTT; cdr3_aa: CASRLQGNTGELFF
d_call: NA; j_call: TRBJ1-4; v_call: TRBV30; clone_size: many; cdr3_nt: TGTGCCTGGAGTGGGGATGGGGAAAAACTGTTTTTT; cdr3_aa: CAWSGDGEKLFF
d_call: NA; j_call: TRBJ2-2; v_call: TRBV9; clone_size: NA; cdr3_nt: TGTGCCAGCTCCTGGGAGCCCGGGGAGCTGTTTTTT; cdr3_aa: CASSWEPGELFF
d_call: NA; j_call: TRBJ1-2; v_call: TRBV3-1; clone_size: many; cdr3_nt: TGTGCCAGCAGCCAAGTGGCAGGGGAGGCCTATGGCTACACCTTC; cdr3_aa: CASSQVAGEAYGYTF
d_call: NA; j_call: TRBJ2-1; v_call: TRBV10-3; clone_size: NA; cdr3_nt: TGTGCCATCAGCGAAGGATGGGGTACCAATGAGCAGTTCTTC; cdr3_aa: CAISEGWGTNEQFF
d_call: NA; j_call: TRBJ2-4; v_call: TRBV6-5; clone_size: NA; cdr3_nt: TGTGCCAGCAGTTACTCTGCGATACTAGCCAAAAACATTCAGTACTTC; cdr3_aa: CASSYSAILAKNIQYF
d_call: NA; j_call: TRBJ2-2; v_call: TRBV11-3; clone_size: many; cdr3_nt: TGTGCCAGCAGCCACGGCGGGCTTCCCACCGGGGAGCTGTTTTTT; cdr3_aa: CASSHGGLPTGELFF
d_call: NA; j_call: TRBJ1-6; v_call: TRBV27; clone_size: few; cdr3_nt: TGTGCCAGCAGTTTATATCCGCAGGGGCATAATTCACCCCTCCACTTT; cdr3_aa: CASSLYPQGHNSPLHF
d_call: NA; j_call: TRBJ1-6; v_call: TRBV28; clone_size: many; cdr3_nt: TGTGCCAGCAGGGGGGATTCACCCCTCCACTTT; cdr3_aa: CASRGDSPLHF
d_call: NA; j_call: TRBJ1-5; v_call: TRBV5-1; clone_size: many; cdr3_nt: TGCGCCAGCAGCTTGGGGTATAGCAATCAGCCCCAGCATTTT; cdr3_aa: CASSLGYSNQPQHF
d_call: NA; j_call: TRBJ2-3; v_call: TRBV9; clone_size: few; cdr3_nt: TGTGCCAGCAGCGTAGCGGACTCATCTAGCACAGATACGCAGTATTTT; cdr3_aa: CASSVADSSSTDTQYF
d_call: TRBD2; j_call: TRBJ2-1; v_call: TRBV20-1; clone_size: many; cdr3_nt: TGCAGTGCTAGACGAGCGGGGGGTAGGGGTGAGCAGTTCTTC; cdr3_aa: CSARRAGGRGEQFF
d_call: NA; j_call: TRBJ1-1; v_call: TRBV12-3/TRBV12-4; clone_size: many; cdr3_nt: TGTGCCAGCAGGAAACACAGGGCCCTGAACACTGAAGCTTTCTTT; cdr3_aa: CASRKHRALNTEAFF
d_call: TRBD1; j_call: TRBJ2-5; v_call: TRBV2; clone_size: few; cdr3_nt: TGTGCCAGCAGGGGGGACAGGACGGAGCCCCAAGAGACCCAGTACTTC; cdr3_aa: CASRGDRTEPQETQYF
d_call: NA; j_call: TRBJ1-2; v_call: TRBV7-2; clone_size: many; cdr3_nt: TGTGCCAGCAGCTTGGGATGGCTGACGAGTGGCTACACCTTC; cdr3_aa: CASSLGWLTSGYTF
d_call: NA; j_call: TRBJ1-5; v_call: TRBV7-2; clone_size: NA; cdr3_nt: TGTGCCAGCAGCTTAGGGCAACTTAGCAATCAGCCCCAGCATTTT; cdr3_aa: CASSLGQLSNQPQHF
d_call: NA; j_call: TRBJ1-1; v_call: TRBV3-1; clone_size: many; cdr3_nt: TGTGCCAGCAGCCAAAAGGGGGGTGGAGATGAAGCTTTCTTT; cdr3_aa: CASSQKGGGDEAFF